This entry is about one T cell receptor (beta chain). This entry belongs to a study of blood T cell repertoires in COVID-19. For the study at large: The study drew acute and convalescent COVID-19 samples from the United States, Italy and Spain. Sample material is recorded as cDNA or gDNA derived from T cells, B-cell-depleted T cells, or PBMCs.

Trimming stripped 6 bases from V and 5 bases from J, with 14 bases between. This CDR3 contains 14 residues. The germline CDR1 and CDR2 sequences are MDHEN and SYDVKM. Enrolment of Seattle patients took place during active infection, and they were followed longitudinally. Study processing details: How many nucleated cells were present was estimated from reference gene primer amplification. Sequencing was performed with immunoSEQ multiplex PCR; in TCRdb, only in-frame clones are kept and a portion is missing. The V and J calls and clone size come from that table; D and trimming were worked out from the DNA. This sample has around 200,000 clones, with roughly 88% found just once.

The chain employs TRBV28 and TRBJ2-1; maybe TRBD2 (6 bases). This receptor was identified in a woman aged 40 to 49 with COVID-19, enrolled during active disease. Sequencing used peripheral blood. The CDR3 region has the DNA TGTGCCAGCAGCCCCGGCTGGACTAACAATGAGCAGTTCTTC. It specifies CASSPGWTNNEQFF. Full variable domain (remainder filled in from reference TRBV28 and TRBJ2-1): DVKVTQSSRYLVKRTGEKVFLECVQDMDHENMFWYRQDPGLGLRLIYFSYDVKMKEKGDIPEGYSVSREKKERFSLILESASTNQTSMYLCASSPGWTNNEQFFGPGTRLTVL.